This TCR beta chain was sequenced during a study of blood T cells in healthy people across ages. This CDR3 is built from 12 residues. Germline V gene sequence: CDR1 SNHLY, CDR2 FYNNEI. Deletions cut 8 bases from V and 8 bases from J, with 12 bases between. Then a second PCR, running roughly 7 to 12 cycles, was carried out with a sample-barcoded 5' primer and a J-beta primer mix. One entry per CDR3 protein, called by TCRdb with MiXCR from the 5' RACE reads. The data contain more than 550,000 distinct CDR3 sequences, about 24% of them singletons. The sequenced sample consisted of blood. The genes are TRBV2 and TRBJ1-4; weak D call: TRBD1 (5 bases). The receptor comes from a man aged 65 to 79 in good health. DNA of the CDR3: TGTGCCAGCTTGTCAGGGATGGAAAAACTGTTTTTT. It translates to CASLSGMEKLFF.